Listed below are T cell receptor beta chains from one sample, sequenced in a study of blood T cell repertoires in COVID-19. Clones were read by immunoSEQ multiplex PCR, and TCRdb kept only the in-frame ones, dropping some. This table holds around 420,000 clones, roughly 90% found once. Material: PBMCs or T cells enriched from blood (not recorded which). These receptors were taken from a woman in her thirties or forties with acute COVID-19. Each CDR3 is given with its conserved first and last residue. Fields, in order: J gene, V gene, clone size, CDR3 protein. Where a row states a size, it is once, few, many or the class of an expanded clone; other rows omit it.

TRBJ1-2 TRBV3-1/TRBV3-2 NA CASSHVGVNYGYTF
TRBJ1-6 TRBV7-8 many CASSRIQGTGYDNSPLHF
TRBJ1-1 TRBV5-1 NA CASSFSGGSTEAFF
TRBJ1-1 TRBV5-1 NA CASSLGQGKDTEAFF
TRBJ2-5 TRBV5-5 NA CASSSPGGGWKTQYF
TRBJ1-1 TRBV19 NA CASSPNPAGPNTEAFF
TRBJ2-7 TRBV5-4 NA CASSLGTGDAYEQYF
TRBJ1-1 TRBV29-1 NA CSVSTGSTEAFF
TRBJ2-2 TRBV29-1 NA CSVREQVGIGGELFF
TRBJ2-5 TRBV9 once CASSAGTSGETQYF
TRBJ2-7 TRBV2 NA CASKGAPYEQYF
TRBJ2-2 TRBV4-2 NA CASREGLAGSGELFF
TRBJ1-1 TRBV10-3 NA CAISVTGGDTEAFF
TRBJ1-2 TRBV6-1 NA CASSERPEVYGYTF
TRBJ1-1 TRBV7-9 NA CASSPNLQIAEAFF